The rows below give T cell receptor beta chains drawn from one sample of a study of CD8+ T cells in alopecia areata. The table came from immunoSEQ multiplex PCR; TCRdb's copy has only in-frame clones and leaves some out. The sample lists 250,000 to 300,000 clones, roughly 64% occurring once. This material consisted of CD4+ T cells sorted from blood, taken at week 24, from a patient treated with tofacitinib. Receptor source: a human donor with alopecia areata. The CDR3 runs from the conserved cysteine through the conserved F or W. The D gene is left open where the match is weak. Rows give clone size only sometimes, using once, few, many, or a class for an expanded clone.

abundance: NA; v_gene: TRBV11-3; j_gene: TRBJ2-3; d_gene: TRBD2; CDR3aa: CASSPRGGWFLDTQYF; CDR3nt: TGTGCCAGCAGCCCTCGGGGGGGCTGGTTCCTGGATACGCAGTATTTT
abundance: NA; v_gene: TRBV9; j_gene: TRBJ2-7; d_gene: TRBD2; CDR3aa: CASSLGLVYEQYF; CDR3nt: TGTGCCAGCAGCCTAGGACTAGTCTACGAGCAGTACTTC
abundance: few; v_gene: TRBV23-1; j_gene: TRBJ2-5; d_gene: TRBD1; CDR3aa: CASSQSPDRGRETQYF; CDR3nt: TGCGCCAGCAGTCAATCTCCGGACAGGGGACGAGAGACCCAGTACTTC
abundance: few; v_gene: TRBV7-7; j_gene: TRBJ2-5; d_gene: TRBD2; CDR3aa: CASSLGTRGVRETQYF; CDR3nt: TGTGCTAGCAGCTTAGGGACTAGAGGCGTTCGGGAGACCCAGTACTTC
abundance: once; v_gene: TRBV6-5; j_gene: TRBJ2-3; d_gene: NA; CDR3aa: CASSYSEPADTQYF; CDR3nt: TGTGCCAGCAGTTATTCCGAACCGGCCGATACGCAGTATTTT
abundance: once; v_gene: TRBV5-1; j_gene: TRBJ2-2; d_gene: TRBD1; CDR3aa: CASSFDRENTGELFF; CDR3nt: TGCGCCAGCAGCTTCGACAGGGAGAACACCGGGGAGCTGTTTTTT
abundance: NA; v_gene: TRBV30; j_gene: TRBJ1-2; d_gene: NA; CDR3aa: CAWSVPPNGYTF; CDR3nt: TGTGCCTGGAGTGTACCCCCTAACGGCTACACCTTC
abundance: few; v_gene: TRBV10-2; j_gene: TRBJ2-5; d_gene: NA; CDR3aa: CASRRDYQETQYF; CDR3nt: TGCGCCAGCAGACGGGACTACCAAGAGACCCAGTACTTC
abundance: NA; v_gene: TRBV29-1; j_gene: TRBJ2-1; d_gene: TRBD2; CDR3aa: CSVAGGSYNEQFF; CDR3nt: TGCAGCGTTGCGGGGGGTTCCTACAATGAGCAGTTCTTC
abundance: NA; v_gene: TRBV6-5; j_gene: TRBJ1-1; d_gene: NA; CDR3aa: CASGRGQNTEAFF; CDR3nt: TGTGCCAGCGGGCGGGGACAGAACACTGAAGCTTTCTTT
abundance: few; v_gene: TRBV29-1; j_gene: TRBJ1-2; d_gene: NA; CDR3aa: CSVMRGYGYTF; CDR3nt: TGCAGCGTGATGAGGGGCTATGGCTACACCTTC
abundance: few; v_gene: TRBV13; j_gene: TRBJ2-5; d_gene: TRBD2; CDR3aa: CASSLLTSGGAYQETQYF; CDR3nt: TGTGCCAGCAGCTTACTAACTAGCGGGGGGGCCTACCAAGAGACCCAGTACTTC
abundance: NA; v_gene: TRBV5-1; j_gene: TRBJ2-1; d_gene: NA; CDR3aa: CASSLELGARGEQFF; CDR3nt: TGCGCCAGCAGCTTGGAGCTGGGGGCGCGGGGTGAGCAGTTCTTC
abundance: NA; v_gene: TRBV29-1; j_gene: TRBJ1-2; d_gene: TRBD1; CDR3aa: CSVDGTGEAYGYTF; CDR3nt: TGCAGCGTTGATGGTACAGGGGAGGCCTATGGCTACACCTTC
abundance: few; v_gene: TRBV28; j_gene: TRBJ1-2; d_gene: TRBD1; CDR3aa: CASSAWTGNGYTF; CDR3nt: TGTGCCAGCAGTGCCTGGACAGGGAATGGCTACACCTTC
abundance: few; v_gene: TRBV4-2; j_gene: TRBJ2-1; d_gene: NA; CDR3aa: CASSQGVNEQFF; CDR3nt: TGTGCCAGCAGCCAAGGAGTCAATGAGCAGTTCTTC
abundance: few; v_gene: TRBV5-1; j_gene: TRBJ1-1; d_gene: NA; CDR3aa: CASSLIQGRLNTEAFF; CDR3nt: TGCGCCAGCAGCTTAATACAGGGAAGGTTGAACACTGAAGCTTTCTTT
abundance: NA; v_gene: TRBV6-1; j_gene: TRBJ2-7; d_gene: NA; CDR3aa: CASSEVWDEQYF; CDR3nt: TGTGCCAGCAGTGAAGTCTGGGACGAGCAGTACTTC
abundance: NA; v_gene: TRBV6-1; j_gene: TRBJ1-1; d_gene: NA; CDR3aa: CASRLNTEAFF; CDR3nt: TGTGCCAGCAGACTGAACACTGAAGCTTTCTTT
abundance: few; v_gene: TRBV20-1; j_gene: TRBJ1-2; d_gene: TRBD1; CDR3aa: CSALYRGGYTF; CDR3nt: TGCAGTGCCCTATACAGGGGTGGCTACACCTTC
abundance: NA; v_gene: TRBV29-1; j_gene: TRBJ2-1; d_gene: TRBD1; CDR3aa: CSAGDRGSYNEQFF; CDR3nt: TGCAGCGCCGGGGACAGGGGAAGCTACAATGAGCAGTTCTTC
abundance: NA; v_gene: TRBV5-4; j_gene: TRBJ2-6; d_gene: NA; CDR3aa: CASSVPGPGSSGANVLTF; CDR3nt: TGTGCCAGCAGCGTGCCGGGACCTGGCAGCTCTGGGGCCAACGTCCTGACTTTC
abundance: NA; v_gene: TRBV7-2; j_gene: TRBJ1-3; d_gene: TRBD1; CDR3aa: CASSSARDRGSGNTIYF; CDR3nt: TGTGCCAGCAGCTCCGCCCGGGACAGGGGCTCTGGAAACACCATATATTTT
abundance: once; v_gene: TRBV7-9; j_gene: TRBJ2-6; d_gene: NA; CDR3aa: CASTSGANVLTF; CDR3nt: TGTGCCAGCACGTCTGGGGCCAACGTCCTGACTTTC
abundance: few; v_gene: TRBV30; j_gene: TRBJ2-5; d_gene: NA; CDR3aa: CAWSSVQETQYF; CDR3nt: TGTGCCTGGTCGTCAGTACAAGAGACCCAGTACTTC
abundance: NA; v_gene: TRBV7-9; j_gene: TRBJ1-1; d_gene: NA; CDR3aa: CASSRTGDESEAFF; CDR3nt: TGTGCCAGCAGCCGGACCGGGGACGAAAGCGAAGCTTTCTTT
abundance: NA; v_gene: TRBV27; j_gene: TRBJ1-5; d_gene: NA; CDR3aa: CASRKSLNQPQHF; CDR3nt: TGTGCCAGCAGGAAATCACTAAATCAGCCCCAGCATTTT
abundance: NA; v_gene: TRBV13; j_gene: TRBJ2-7; d_gene: TRBD2; CDR3aa: CASSSRGGASYEQYF; CDR3nt: TGTGCCAGCAGCTCCCGCGGGGGGGCCTCCTACGAGCAGTACTTC
abundance: few; v_gene: TRBV5-6; j_gene: TRBJ2-3; d_gene: NA; CDR3aa: CASSLSAYTDTQYF; CDR3nt: TGTGCCAGCAGCTTGTCGGCCTACACAGATACGCAGTATTTT
abundance: NA; v_gene: TRBV30; j_gene: TRBJ1-6; d_gene: NA; CDR3aa: CAWSSMEGPLHF; CDR3nt: TGTGCCTGGAGTTCAATGGAAGGACCCCTCCACTTT